The 14 T cell receptor beta chains reported below all come from one sample, sequenced in a study of human T cells and chemical hapten exposure. TCRdb analysed the 5' RACE reads with MiXCR anew, one entry per CDR3 protein. The data show tens of thousands of distinct CDR3 sequences, about 7.7% seen once. Total RNA came from unfractionated whole blood. All receptors come from a male donor in good health.

This rearrangement joins TRBV4-3 to TRBJ2-2; tentative D call: TRBD2 (6 bases). Between the trimmed V and J ends, which lost 2 bases and 9 bases, there was a span of 16 bases. The CDR3 spans 15 residues. Germline lookup yields CDR1 LGHNA and CDR2 YSLEER. The chain's CDR3 is CASSQSEEGWWELFF. The CDR3 DNA follows: TGCGCCAGCAGCCAATCGGAGGAGGGTTGGTGGGAGCTGTTTTTT.

Remarks on this clonotype: Just one base apart from a much larger clone, this may be a read error. V is TRBV5-1 and J is TRBJ1-2, with D tentatively TRBD1 (5 bases). Looked up from germline, CDR1 is SGHRS and CDR2 is YFSETQ. The CDR3 totals 14 residues. The CDR3 coding sequence is TGCGCCAGCAGGACGGACATGAATAACTATGGCGACACCTTC. Amino acids: CASRTDMNNYGDTF.

This clonotype was detected only a few times. The chain employs TRBV9 and TRBJ2-4; the D gene could be TRBD1 or TRBD2 (6 bases each). The CDR3 covers 16 residues. V lost 4 bases and J lost 1, with 15 bases in between. From germline, CDR1 is SGDLS and CDR2 YYNGEE. The CDR3 loop is CASSPEGGRAKNIQYF. The CDR3 DNA follows: TGTGCCAGCAGCCCAGAGGGGGGTAGGGCCAAAAACATTCAGTACTTC.

The genes are TRBV29-1 and TRBJ2-1; D is ambiguous. The ends were cut back, 3 bases at V and 0 bases at J, with 9 bases in the middle. This CDR3 comprises 14 residues. Germline values: CDR1 SQVTM, CDR2 ANQGSEA. CDR3 sequence (DNA): TGCAGCGTTGATACATGGAGCTCCTACAATGAGCAGTTCTTC. Its translation is CSVDTWSSYNEQFF.

The chain joins TRBV20-1 to TRBJ1-6, with D possibly TRBD1 on 5 matching bases. The germline V and J ends were trimmed by 2 bases and 8 bases, with 22 bases remaining between them. This CDR3 is built from 17 residues. Looked up from germline, CDR1 is DFQATT and CDR2 is SNEGSKA (reference sequence). The CDR3 protein is CSARHLTPTVKDSPLHF. The CDR3 region has the DNA TGCAGTGCTAGACATCTTACGCCGACAGTAAAAGATTCACCCCTCCACTTT.

This clonotype was observed many times. V and J are TRBV29-1 and TRBJ2-7, with D perhaps matching TRBD2 (6 bases). Germline CDR1 and CDR2: SQVTM and ANQGSEA. The CDR3 sequence is 13 residues long. V was shortened by 2 bases and J by 3 bases, with 11 bases between the two germline ends. In DNA form, the CDR3 reads TGCAGCGTTGAAACCGGCGGGGTCTACGAGCAGTACTTC. Translated, it gives CSVETGGVYEQYF.

In this sample, this clonotype turned up many times. V is TRBV16 and J is TRBJ1-2; 8 bases align to TRBD1. The CDR3 consists of 16 residues. CDR1 is KGHSY, CDR2 FQNENV, per germline. Trimming cost V 4 bases and J 6 bases; bases outside gene matches: 13. Written as DNA, the CDR3 is TGTGCCAGCAGCCCTCAGTCGGACAGGGAAGGTCATGGCTACACCTTC. Amino acid sequence: CASSPQSDREGHGYTF.

This clonotype showed up many times. This rearrangement joins TRBV6-6 to TRBJ2-2, with TRBD2 matching over 10 bases. V trimming: 8 bases; J trimming: 7 bases; junction bases outside the gene matches: 4. Germline V gene lookup returns CDR1 MNHNY and CDR2 SVGAGI (reference sequence). The CDR3 is 13 residues long. CDR3 sequence (DNA): TGTGCCAGCGAGAAGCGGGGGGGCGGGGAGCTGTTTTTT. Its protein is CASEKRGGGELFF.

About this clonotype itself: This may stem from a read error, because a much larger clone lies one nucleotide away. The rearrangement links TRBV24-1 to TRBJ2-1; 8 nucleotides line up with TRBD2. The CDR3 extends over 14 amino acids. Germline CDR1 and CDR2: KGHDR and SFDVKD. The V segment lost 7 bases and the J segment 10 bases; nucleotides outside the gene matches: 11. The CDR3 DNA sequence: TGTGCCACCAGAGAGGGCGGGACTAGTGGCGAGCAGTTCTTC. Its translation: CATREGGTSGEQFF.

This clonotype is medium-sized. The rearrangement links TRBV6-4 to TRBJ2-2; D may be TRBD2 (5 bases). Trimming removed 3 bases from V and 3 bases from J, with 5 bases in between. Per germline, CDR1 MRHNA and CDR2 SNTAGT. The length of the CDR3 is 13 residues. The CDR3 bases are TGTGCCAGCAGTGAGCGGGACACCGGGGAGCTGTTTTTT. This gives the protein CASSERDTGELFF.

V gene TRBV7-8 combines with J gene TRBJ2-1, with D perhaps matching TRBD1 (5 bases). V dropped 5 bases and J dropped 1 base, with 15 bases sitting between them. The CDR3 totals 16 residues. In germline, CDR1 is SGHVS, CDR2 FQNEAQ. The CDR3, as DNA: TGTGCCAGCAGCCTACAGACAGTACGTTCCTACAATGAGCAGTTCTTC. It is translated as CASSLQTVRSYNEQFF.

This clonotype was detected many times. V usage is TRBV11-2 and J usage is TRBJ2-3; 7 bases align to TRBD2. V shed 0 bases and J 4 bases; nucleotides not matched to a gene: 4. The CDR3 is made up of 15 amino acids. Germline CDR1 is SGHAT and CDR2 is FQNNGV. The CDR3 nucleotides are TGTGCCAGCAGCTTAGAAGCGGGATGGGCAGATACGCAGTATTTT. Translation gives CASSLEAGWADTQYF.

This clonotype was observed at least ten times. The V gene is TRBV11-3, the J gene TRBJ2-3; tentative D call: TRBD2 (5 bases). Germline loops: CDR1 SGHNT, CDR2 YENEEA. V was trimmed by 4 bases and J by 6 bases, leaving 14 bases between them. This CDR3 has 14 residues. The CDR3 protein is CASSSRGLADTQYF. The CDR3 bases are TGTGCCAGCAGCTCACGAGGACTGGCTGATACGCAGTATTTT. Supplemented by reference TRBV11-3 and TRBJ2-3, the full variable domain reads EAGVVQSPRYKIIEKKQPVAFWCNPISGHNTLYWYLQNLGQGPELLIRYENEEAVDDSQLPKDRFSAERLKGVDSTLKIQPAELGDSAVYLCASSSRGLADTQYFGPGTRLTVL.

Written as DNA, the CDR3 is TGCAGTGCTAGGGAAGACGCTAGCGGTAACTACGAGCAGTACTTC. It translates to CSAREDASGNYEQYF. The J gene is TRBJ2-7, the V gene TRBV20-1; 7 bases line up with TRBD2. CDR1 and CDR2 from the germline V gene are DFQATT and SNEGSKA (reference sequence). V lost 3 bases to trimming and J lost 3 bases; unmatched junction nucleotides: 11. This CDR3 contains 15 residues.